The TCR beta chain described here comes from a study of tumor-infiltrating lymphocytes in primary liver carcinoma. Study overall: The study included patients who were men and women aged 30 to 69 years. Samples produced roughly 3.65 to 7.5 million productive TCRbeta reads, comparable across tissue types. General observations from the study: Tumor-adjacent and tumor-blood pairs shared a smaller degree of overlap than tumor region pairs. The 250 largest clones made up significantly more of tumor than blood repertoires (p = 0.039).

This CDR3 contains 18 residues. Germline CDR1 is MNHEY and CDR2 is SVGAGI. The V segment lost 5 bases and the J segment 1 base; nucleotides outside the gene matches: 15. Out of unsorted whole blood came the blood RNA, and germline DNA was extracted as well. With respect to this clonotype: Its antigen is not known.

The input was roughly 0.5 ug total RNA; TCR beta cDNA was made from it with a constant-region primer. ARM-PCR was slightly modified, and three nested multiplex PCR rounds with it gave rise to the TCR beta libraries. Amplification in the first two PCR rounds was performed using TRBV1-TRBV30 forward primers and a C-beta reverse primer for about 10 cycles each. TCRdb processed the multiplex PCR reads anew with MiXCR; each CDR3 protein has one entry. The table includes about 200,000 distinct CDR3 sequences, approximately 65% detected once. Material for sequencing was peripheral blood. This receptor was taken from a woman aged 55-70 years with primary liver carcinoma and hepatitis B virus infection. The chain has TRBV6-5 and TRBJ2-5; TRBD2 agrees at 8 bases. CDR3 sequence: CASSALRSGLDGQETQYF. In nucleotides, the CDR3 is TGTGCCAGCAGTGCCCTGCGTTCGGGACTAGACGGCCAAGAGACCCAGTACTTC.